Listed below are T cell receptor beta chains from one sample, sequenced in a study of control samples from healthy donors and cancer patients. Sequenced by immunoSEQ multiplex PCR; TCRdb stores in-frame clones only, minus some. Here the sample spans 100,000 to 150,000 clones, 92% being singletons. The specimen sequenced was PBMCs. The receptors originated from a man older than 75 with head and neck cancer. The conserved cysteine and the conserved F or W are not part of the CDR3 here. Each record gives: CDR3 protein, J gene, V gene.

CDR3: ASSRDFGTQY; J: TRBJ2-5; V: TRBV14
CDR3: ASSLDRGTNEKLF; J: TRBJ1-4; V: TRBV5-1
CDR3: ASSGTSGSFPPAGELF; J: TRBJ2-2; V: TRBV25-1
CDR3: ASSLTSSLEQF; J: TRBJ2-1; V: TRBV7-2
CDR3: ASRPSGRKYNEQF; J: TRBJ2-1; V: TRBV6-5
CDR3: ASSGTGTEF; J: TRBJ2-1; V: TRBV12-3/TRBV12-4
CDR3: ASSQDRAEQY; J: TRBJ2-7; V: TRBV2
CDR3: ASSLGLENQPQH; J: TRBJ1-5; V: TRBV7-9
CDR3: ASSYRGGYNEQF; J: TRBJ2-1; V: TRBV6-5
CDR3: ASSFSGSITDTQY; J: TRBJ2-3; V: TRBV7-2
CDR3: ASSPTWELF; J: TRBJ2-2; V: TRBV7-9
CDR3: ASSYDGTLYEQY; J: TRBJ2-7; V: TRBV6-5
CDR3: ASSLGRSHTDTQY; J: TRBJ2-3; V: TRBV5-4
CDR3: ASSEYSGSSYEQY; J: TRBJ2-7; V: TRBV10-1